One TCR beta chain is described in this entry. This record comes from a study of blood T cell repertoires in COVID-19. About the study: Sources were T cells, B-cell-depleted T cells, or PBMCs; the material itself was cDNA or gDNA.

Authors' processing steps: Nucleated cell counts were estimated from reference gene primer amplification. TCRdb's table, derived via immunoSEQ multiplex PCR, lists solely in-frame clones and lacks some. V, J and clone size reflect that table, while D and trimming were determined from the DNA. The data hold around 200,000 clones, with around 82% observed a single time. The CDR3 has 15 residues. The germline gives CDR1 SEHNR, CDR2 FQNEAQ (reference sequence). The V and J ends lost 2 bases and 0 bases respectively, with 10 bases between them. The chain has TRBV7-9 and TRBJ1-1, with a tentative D call TRBD1 (5 bases). The sequence was obtained from a man aged 45-60 years with active or convalescent COVID-19. Sample: peripheral blood. CDR3 protein: CASSLTRQLNTEAFF. CDR3 nucleotide sequence: TGTGCCAGCAGCTTAACAAGACAGTTGAACACTGAAGCTTTCTTT.